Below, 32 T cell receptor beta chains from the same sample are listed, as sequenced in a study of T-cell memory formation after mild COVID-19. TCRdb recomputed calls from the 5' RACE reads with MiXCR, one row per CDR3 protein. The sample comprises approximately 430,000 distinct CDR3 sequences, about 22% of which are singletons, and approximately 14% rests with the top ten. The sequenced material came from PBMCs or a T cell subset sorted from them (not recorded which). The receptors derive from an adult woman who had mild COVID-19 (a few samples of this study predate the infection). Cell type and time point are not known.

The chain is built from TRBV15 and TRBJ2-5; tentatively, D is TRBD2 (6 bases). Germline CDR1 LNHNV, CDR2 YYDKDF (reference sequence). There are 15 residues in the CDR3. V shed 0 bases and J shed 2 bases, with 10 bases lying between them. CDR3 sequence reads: CATSRDRGNQETQYF. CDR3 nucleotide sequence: TGTGCCACCAGCAGAGATCGCGGGAATCAAGAGACCCAGTACTTC.

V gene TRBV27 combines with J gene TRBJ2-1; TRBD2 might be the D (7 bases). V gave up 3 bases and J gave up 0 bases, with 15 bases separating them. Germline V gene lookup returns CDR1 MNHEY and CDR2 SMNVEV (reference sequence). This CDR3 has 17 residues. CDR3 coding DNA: TGTGCCAGCAGTTTTGGGGGGGGGGCCCTCTCCTACAATGAGCAGTTCTTC. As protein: CASSFGGGALSYNEQFF.

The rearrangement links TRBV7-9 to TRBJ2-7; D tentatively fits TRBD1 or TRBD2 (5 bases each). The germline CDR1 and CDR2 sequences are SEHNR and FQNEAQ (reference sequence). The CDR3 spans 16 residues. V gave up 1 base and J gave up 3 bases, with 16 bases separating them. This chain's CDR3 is CASSLDHGTVGYEQYF. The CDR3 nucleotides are TGTGCCAGCAGCTTAGATCATGGGACCGTGGGCTACGAGCAGTACTTC.

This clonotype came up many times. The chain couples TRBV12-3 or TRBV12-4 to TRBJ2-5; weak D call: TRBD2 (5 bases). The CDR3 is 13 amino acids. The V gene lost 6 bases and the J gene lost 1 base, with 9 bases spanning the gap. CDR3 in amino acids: CASSFRGQETQYF. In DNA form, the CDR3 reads TGTGCCAGCAGCTTCCGGGGCCAAGAGACCCAGTACTTC.

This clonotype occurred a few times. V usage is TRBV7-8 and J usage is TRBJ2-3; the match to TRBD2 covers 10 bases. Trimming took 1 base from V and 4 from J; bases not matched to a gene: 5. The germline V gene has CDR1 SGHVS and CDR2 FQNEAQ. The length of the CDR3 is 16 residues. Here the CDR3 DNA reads TGTGCCAGCAGCTTAGGGGCTAGCGGGAGCTCAGATACGCAGTATTTT. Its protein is CASSLGASGSSDTQYF. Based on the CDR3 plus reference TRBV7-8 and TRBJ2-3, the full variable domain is GAGVSQSPRYKVAKRGQDVALRCDPISGHVSLFWYQQALGQGPEFLTYFQNEAQLDKSGLPSDRFFAERPEGSVSTLKIQRTQQEDSAVYLCASSLGASGSSDTQYFGPGTRLTVL.

The CDR3 loop is CASSYSTLSGNTIYF. The CDR3 nucleotides are TGTGCCAGCAGTTACTCTACACTCTCTGGAAACACCATATATTTT. The chain has TRBV6-5 and TRBJ1-3; D not resolved. The CDR3 covers 15 residues. Germline V gene data show CDR1 as MNHEY and CDR2 as SVGAGI. Trimming cost V 0 bases and J 0 bases, with 6 bases left between them.

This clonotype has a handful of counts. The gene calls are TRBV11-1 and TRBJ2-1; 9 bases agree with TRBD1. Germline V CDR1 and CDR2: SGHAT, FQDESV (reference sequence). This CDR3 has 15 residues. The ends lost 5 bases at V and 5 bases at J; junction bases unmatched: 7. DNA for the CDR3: TGTGCCAGCAGCCTCGACAGGGGGTCCCACAATGAGCAGTTCTTC. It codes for CASSLDRGSHNEQFF.

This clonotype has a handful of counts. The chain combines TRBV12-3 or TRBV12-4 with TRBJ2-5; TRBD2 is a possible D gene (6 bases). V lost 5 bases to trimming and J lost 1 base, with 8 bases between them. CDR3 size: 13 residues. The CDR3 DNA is TGTGCCAGCAGTCGGACTACCCAAGAGACCCAGTACTTC. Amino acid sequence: CASSRTTQETQYF.

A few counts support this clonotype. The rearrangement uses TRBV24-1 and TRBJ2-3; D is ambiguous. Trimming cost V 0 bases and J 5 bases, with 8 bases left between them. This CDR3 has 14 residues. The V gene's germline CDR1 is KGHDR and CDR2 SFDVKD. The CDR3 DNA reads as TGTGCCACCAGTGATTTGCGGTGGGGAGATACGCAGTATTTT. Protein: CATSDLRWGDTQYF.

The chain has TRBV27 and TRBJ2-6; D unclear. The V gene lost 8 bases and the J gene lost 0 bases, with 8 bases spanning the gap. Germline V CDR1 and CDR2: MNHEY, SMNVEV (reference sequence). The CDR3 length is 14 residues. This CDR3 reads CASLKSSGANVLTF. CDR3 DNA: TGTGCCAGCCTCAAGAGCTCTGGGGCCAACGTCCTGACTTTC.

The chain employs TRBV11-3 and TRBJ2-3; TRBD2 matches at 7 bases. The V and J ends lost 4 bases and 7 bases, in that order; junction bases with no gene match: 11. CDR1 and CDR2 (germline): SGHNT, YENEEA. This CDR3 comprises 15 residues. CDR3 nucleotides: TGTGCCAGCAGCTCCCGGACTAGTTTCCCCCATACGCAGTATTTT. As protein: CASSSRTSFPHTQYF.

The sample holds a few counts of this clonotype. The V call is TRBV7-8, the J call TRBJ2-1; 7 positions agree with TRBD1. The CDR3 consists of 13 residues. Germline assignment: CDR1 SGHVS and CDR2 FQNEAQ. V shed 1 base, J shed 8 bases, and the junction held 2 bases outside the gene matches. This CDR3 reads CASSLGQGYEQFF. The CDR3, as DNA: TGTGCCAGCAGCTTAGGACAGGGTTATGAGCAGTTCTTC.

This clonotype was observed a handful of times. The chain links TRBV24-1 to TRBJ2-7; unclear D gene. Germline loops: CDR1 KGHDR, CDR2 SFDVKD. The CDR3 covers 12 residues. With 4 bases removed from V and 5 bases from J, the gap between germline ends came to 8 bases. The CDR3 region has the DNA TGTGCCACCAGTGAAGGGTACGACGAGCAGTACTTC. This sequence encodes CATSEGYDEQYF.

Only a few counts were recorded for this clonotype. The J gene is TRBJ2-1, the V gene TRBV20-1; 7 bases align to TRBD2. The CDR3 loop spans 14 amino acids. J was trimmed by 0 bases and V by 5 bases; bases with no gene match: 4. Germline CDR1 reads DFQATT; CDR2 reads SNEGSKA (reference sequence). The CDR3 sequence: CSASSGLSYNEQFF. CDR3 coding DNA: TGCAGTGCTTCTAGCGGCCTCTCCTACAATGAGCAGTTCTTC.

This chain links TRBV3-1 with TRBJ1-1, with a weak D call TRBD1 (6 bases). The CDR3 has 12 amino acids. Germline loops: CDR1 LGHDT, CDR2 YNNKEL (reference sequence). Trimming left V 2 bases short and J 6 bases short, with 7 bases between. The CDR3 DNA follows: TGTGCCAGCAGCCAAACAGGGTCTGAAGCTTTCTTT. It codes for CASSQTGSEAFF.

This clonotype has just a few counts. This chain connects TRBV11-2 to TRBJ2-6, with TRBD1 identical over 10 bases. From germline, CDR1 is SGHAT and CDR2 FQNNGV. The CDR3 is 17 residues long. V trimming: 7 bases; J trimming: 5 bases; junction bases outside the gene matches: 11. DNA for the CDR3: TGTGCCAGCAATGGTAGACAGGGGGCCACCTGGGCCAACGTCCTGACTTTC. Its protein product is CASNGRQGATWANVLTF.

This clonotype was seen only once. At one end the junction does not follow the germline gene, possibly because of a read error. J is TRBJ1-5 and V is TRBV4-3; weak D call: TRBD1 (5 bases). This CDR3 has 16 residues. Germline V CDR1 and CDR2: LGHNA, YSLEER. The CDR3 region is CASSQDLRGGNQTQHF. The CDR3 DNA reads TGCGCCAGCAGCCAAGATCTGAGGGGAGGCAATCAGACCCAGCATTTT.

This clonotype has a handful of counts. CDR3 sequence: CASSRPGQGRGGYTF. CDR3 coding DNA: TGTGCCAGCAGCCGGCCGGGACAGGGGAGGGGTGGCTACACCTTC. V and J are TRBV7-9 and TRBJ1-2; 10 bases line up with TRBD1. This CDR3 has 15 amino acids. CDR1 SEHNR and CDR2 FQNEAQ come from the germline V gene (reference sequence). Unmatched junction bases numbered 10, after V lost 5 bases and J lost 7 bases.

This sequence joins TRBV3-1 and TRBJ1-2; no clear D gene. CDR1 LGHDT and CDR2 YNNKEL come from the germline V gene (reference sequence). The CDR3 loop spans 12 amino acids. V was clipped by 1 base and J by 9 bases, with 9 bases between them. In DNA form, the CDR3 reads TGTGCCAGCAGCCAAGGACCCTTCAGCTACACCTTC. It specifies CASSQGPFSYTF.

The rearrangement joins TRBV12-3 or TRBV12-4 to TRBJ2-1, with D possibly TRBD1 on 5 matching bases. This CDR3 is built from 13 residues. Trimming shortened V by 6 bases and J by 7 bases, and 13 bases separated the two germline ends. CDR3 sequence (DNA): TGTGCCAGCAGGGCCAGGGTGGAGAATGAGCAGTTCTTC. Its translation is CASRARVENEQFF.

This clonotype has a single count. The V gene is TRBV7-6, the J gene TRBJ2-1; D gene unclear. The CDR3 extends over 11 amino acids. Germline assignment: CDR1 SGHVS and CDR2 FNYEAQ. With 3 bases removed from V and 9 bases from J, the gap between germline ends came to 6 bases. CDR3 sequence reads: CASSFQSEQFF. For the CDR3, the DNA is TGTGCCAGCAGCTTTCAGAGTGAGCAGTTCTTC.

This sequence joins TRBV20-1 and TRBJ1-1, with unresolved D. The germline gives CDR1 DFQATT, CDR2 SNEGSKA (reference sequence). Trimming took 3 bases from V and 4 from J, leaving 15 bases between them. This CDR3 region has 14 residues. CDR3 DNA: TGCAGTGCTAGGGTCGAGCAGGTGGGCACTGAAGCTTTCTTT. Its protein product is CSARVEQVGTEAFF.

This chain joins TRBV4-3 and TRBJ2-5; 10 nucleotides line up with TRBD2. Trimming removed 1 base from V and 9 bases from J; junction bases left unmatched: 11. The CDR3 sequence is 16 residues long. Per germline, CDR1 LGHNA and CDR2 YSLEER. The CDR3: CASSQVSSPAGGPQYF. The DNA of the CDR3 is TGCGCCAGCAGCCAAGTTTCCTCGCCAGCGGGAGGGCCCCAGTACTTC.

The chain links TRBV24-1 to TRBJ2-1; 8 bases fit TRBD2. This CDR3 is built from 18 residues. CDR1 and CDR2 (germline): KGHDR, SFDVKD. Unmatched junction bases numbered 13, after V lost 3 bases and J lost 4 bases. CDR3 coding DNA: TGTGCCACCAGTGATCCCCTCGGGTCAAGCGGGGGTTACAATGAGCAGTTCTTC. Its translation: CATSDPLGSSGGYNEQFF.

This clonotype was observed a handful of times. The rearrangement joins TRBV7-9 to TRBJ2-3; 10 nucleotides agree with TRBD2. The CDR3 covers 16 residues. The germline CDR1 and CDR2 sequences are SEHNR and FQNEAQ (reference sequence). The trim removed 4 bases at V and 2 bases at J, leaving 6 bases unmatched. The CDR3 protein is CASSSRLAGLTDTQYF. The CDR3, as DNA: TGTGCCAGCAGCTCTCGACTAGCGGGCCTCACAGATACGCAGTATTTT.

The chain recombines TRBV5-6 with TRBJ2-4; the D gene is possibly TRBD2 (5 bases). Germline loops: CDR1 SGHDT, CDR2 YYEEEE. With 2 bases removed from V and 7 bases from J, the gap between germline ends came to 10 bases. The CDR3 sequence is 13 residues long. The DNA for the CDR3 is TGTGCCAGCAGCTTTTCGGGGTGGAACATTCAGTACTTC. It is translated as CASSFSGWNIQYF. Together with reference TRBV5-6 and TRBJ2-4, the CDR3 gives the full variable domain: DAGVTQSPTHLIKTRGQQVTLRCSPKSGHDTVSWYQQALGQGPQFIFQYYEEEERQRGNFPDRFSGHQFPNYSSELNVNALLLGDSALYLCASSFSGWNIQYFGAGTRLSVL.

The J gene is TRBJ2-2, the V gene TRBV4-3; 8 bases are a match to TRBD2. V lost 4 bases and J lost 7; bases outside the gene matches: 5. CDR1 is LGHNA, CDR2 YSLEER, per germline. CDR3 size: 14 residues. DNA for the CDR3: TGCGCCAGCAGCCCCGGGACTAGGGGCGGGGAGCTGTTTTTT. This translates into CASSPGTRGGELFF.

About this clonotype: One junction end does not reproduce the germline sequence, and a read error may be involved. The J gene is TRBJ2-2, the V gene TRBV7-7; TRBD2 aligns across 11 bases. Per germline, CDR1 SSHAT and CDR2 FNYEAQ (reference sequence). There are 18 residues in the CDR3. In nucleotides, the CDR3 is TGTGCTAGCAGCTTAGGACTAGCGGGTTCTCTCGACACCGGGGAGCTGTTTTTT. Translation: CASSLGLAGSLDTGELFF.

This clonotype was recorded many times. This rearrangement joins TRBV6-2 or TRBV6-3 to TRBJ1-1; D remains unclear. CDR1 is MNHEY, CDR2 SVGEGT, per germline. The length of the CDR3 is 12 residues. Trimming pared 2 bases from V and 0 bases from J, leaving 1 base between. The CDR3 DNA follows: TGTGCCAGCAGTTACCTGAACACTGAAGCTTTCTTT. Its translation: CASSYLNTEAFF.

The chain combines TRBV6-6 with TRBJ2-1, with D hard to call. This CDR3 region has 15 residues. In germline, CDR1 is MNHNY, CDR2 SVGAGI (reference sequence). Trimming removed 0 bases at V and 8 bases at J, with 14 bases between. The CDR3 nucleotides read TGTGCCAGCAGTTACTCGGCTCCCCTGTCGGATGAGCAGTTCTTC. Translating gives CASSYSAPLSDEQFF.

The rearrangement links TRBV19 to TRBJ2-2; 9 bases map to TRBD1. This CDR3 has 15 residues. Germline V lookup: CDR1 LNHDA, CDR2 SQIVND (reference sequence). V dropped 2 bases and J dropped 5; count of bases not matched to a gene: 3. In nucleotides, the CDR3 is TGTGCCAGTAGTATAACAGGGGGCTGGACCGGGGAGCTGTTTTTT. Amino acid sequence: CASSITGGWTGELFF.

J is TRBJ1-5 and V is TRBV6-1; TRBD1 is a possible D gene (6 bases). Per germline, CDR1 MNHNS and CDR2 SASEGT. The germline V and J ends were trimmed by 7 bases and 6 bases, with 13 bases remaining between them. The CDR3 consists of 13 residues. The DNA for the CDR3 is TGTGCCAGCAAAGGTCGGGGGCTTCAGCCCCAGCATTTT. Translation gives CASKGRGLQPQHF.